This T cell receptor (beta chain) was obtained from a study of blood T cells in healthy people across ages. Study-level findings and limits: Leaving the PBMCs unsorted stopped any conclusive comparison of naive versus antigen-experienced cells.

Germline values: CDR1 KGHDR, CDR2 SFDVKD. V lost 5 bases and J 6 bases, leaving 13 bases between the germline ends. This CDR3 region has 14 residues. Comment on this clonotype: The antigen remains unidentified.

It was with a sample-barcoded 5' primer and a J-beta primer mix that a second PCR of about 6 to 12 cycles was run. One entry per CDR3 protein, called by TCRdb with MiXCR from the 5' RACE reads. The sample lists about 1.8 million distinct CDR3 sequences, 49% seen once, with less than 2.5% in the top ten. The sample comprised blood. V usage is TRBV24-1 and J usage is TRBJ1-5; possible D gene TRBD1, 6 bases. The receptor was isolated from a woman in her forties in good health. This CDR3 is CATSGTGPLQPQHF. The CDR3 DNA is TGTGCCACCAGTGGAACAGGGCCCCTTCAGCCCCAGCATTTT.